This T cell receptor beta chain was captured by sequencing in a study of identical twins. TCRdb re-called the 5' RACE reads through MiXCR, storing one row per CDR3 protein. The data show about 530,000 distinct CDR3 sequences, 12% to 15% seen once. The CDR3 has 12 residues. V lost 4 bases and J lost 6, with 10 bases in between. Per germline, CDR1 ENHRY and CDR2 SYGVKD. These data are also associated with another study on yellow fever vaccine responses in identical twins. This second report adds: In identical twins, vaccine T cell responses appeared partly shared and partly individual.

The V gene is TRBV10-3, the J gene TRBJ2-7, with D unclear. The TCR was taken from a woman aged 18-29 years in good health. Specimen: CD4+ T cells sorted from blood. The CDR3 sequence: CAISVGSREQYF. The DNA for the CDR3 is TGTGCCATCAGTGTAGGATCGCGCGAGCAGTACTTC.